This T cell receptor beta chain was documented in a study of cytomegalovirus exposure and HLA in healthy donors. The CDR3 runs 14 residues. Germline V CDR1 and CDR2: SGHDT, YYEEEE. Between the trimmed V and J ends, which lost 1 base and 13 bases, there was a span of 20 bases. The PCR contained 60 Vbeta and 13 Jbeta primers. Generated by immunoSEQ multiplex PCR, the TCRdb table keeps only in-frame clones and is missing some. The data show about 140,000 clones, about three quarters seen once. With regard to this clone: What it binds is not known.

Study-level points and caveats: Rates of TCR association differed by HLA locus in a later analysis, with DRB1 highest and HLA-C lowest. Later, an analysis showed that TCR beta chains associated with HLA were more clonally expanded than others that were equally common. Presence/absence analyses assumed roughly uniform sequencing depth across donors. An analysis done earlier found most TCR beta V segments productive about 90% or about 30% of the time.

V is TRBV5-6 and J is TRBJ1-1, with a weak D call TRBD1 (5 bases). The sequence derives from a man between 40 and 49 years old in good health and CMV-seropositive. The material sequenced was PBMCs. The CDR3 is CASSLFTPGGTVFF. The CDR3 DNA sequence: TGTGCCAGCAGCTTGTTCACCCCCGGGGGGACGGTTTTCTTT.